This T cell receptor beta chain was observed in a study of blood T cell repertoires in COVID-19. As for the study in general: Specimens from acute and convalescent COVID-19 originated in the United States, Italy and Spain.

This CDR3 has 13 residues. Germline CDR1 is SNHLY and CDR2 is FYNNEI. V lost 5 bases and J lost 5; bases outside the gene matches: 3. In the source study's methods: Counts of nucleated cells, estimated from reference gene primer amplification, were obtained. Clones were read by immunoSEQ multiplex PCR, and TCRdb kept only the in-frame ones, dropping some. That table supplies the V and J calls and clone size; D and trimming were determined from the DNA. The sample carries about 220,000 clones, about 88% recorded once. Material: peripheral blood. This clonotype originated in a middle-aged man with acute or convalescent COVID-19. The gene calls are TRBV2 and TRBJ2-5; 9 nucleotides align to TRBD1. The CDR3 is CASSYGQGETQYF. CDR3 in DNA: TGTGCCAGCAGTTATGGACAGGGGGAGACCCAGTACTTC.